This TCR beta chain was documented in a study of T cells in Graves' hyperthyroidism and ophthalmopathy (dated by TCRdb to about 2019). Regarding the complete study: Peripheral blood was collected at initial diagnosis, before any treatment. Once sampling was done, hyperthyroidism patients were given methimazole at a starting dose of 30 mg daily, whereas ophthalmopathy patients were given high-dose intravenous methylprednisolone. The 100 or so discovery patients were divided at random into training and test sets in a 7:3 ratio. Thyroid tissue and blood T-cell repertoires from about six Graves' hyperthyroidism patients were also compared in the study. To identify distinguishing TCR V-J signatures, a discovery cohort of around 100 patients was used, comprising 40 to 45 with Graves' ophthalmopathy and some 57 with stable Graves' hyperthyroidism. According to the paper, TCR Vbeta CDR3 sequencing was carried out on around 140 peripheral blood samples, which came from fewer than 50 ophthalmopathy, under 80 hyperthyroidism and roughly 17 progressor patients. Prospective prediction of ophthalmopathy was tested in an independent validation cohort of approximately 19 hyperthyroidism patients and 15 to 17 patients who later progressed to ophthalmopathy. Here is what the overall study found, with its caveats: A model built on a 13 V-J signature distinguished ophthalmopathy from stable hyperthyroidism, reaching about 89% sensitivity and around 81% specificity in cross-validation and 80%/75% in testing. Most expanded thyroid clonotypes (frequency above 0.001) were also found in blood, which suggests that blood repertoires may mirror thyroid immune responses. In validation, progression to ophthalmopathy was predicted by the model with almost 71% sensitivity and 72% to 80% specificity, a median of 6.5 months before onset. No statistical method was used to fix the sample size in advance, and group allocation was not hidden from the investigators.

About this clonotype itself: The target of this receptor is not known. Base qualities are missing; no much larger clone stands one base away.

Trimming at the junction amounts to 1 base on V and 2 bases on J, and the germline ends lie 8 bases apart. Counted from cysteine to phenylalanine, this CDR3 has 14 amino acids. Only CDR3 DNA is held: 42 bases, read in frame from base 1. In the germline V gene, CDR1 corresponds to MGHRA and CDR2 to YSYEKL. In the ophthalmopathy patients, disease was moderately to severely active, with a Clinical Activity Score of 3 or more, a NOSPECS grade of 4 or more, and a duration of less than 3 months. The study excluded patients with uncontrolled infections, other autoimmune diseases, pregnancy or lactation. Diagnoses relied on clinical symptoms, serum thyroxine and TRAb, thyroid ultrasound and orbital computed tomography. Ficoll-Paque density gradient centrifugation was used to isolate PBMCs from 8.5 to 10 ml of fresh peripheral blood. Total RNA was extracted with Trizol reagent, and quality was checked on an Agilent 2100 Bioanalyzer.

TCR beta CDR3 regions were amplified from RNA transcripts. The first round of RT-PCR for the TCR CDR3 was performed with the HTBI primer set and the Qiagen OneStep RT-PCR kit. Libraries were constructed in a second round of multiplex PCR, after which size selection and purification were performed. Paired-end sequencing of the libraries was performed with 100 bp reads on an Illumina HiSeq2000. The study's own analysis went as follows. SOAPnuke was used to process the raw data, with reads discarded if the reads contained adapters or uncalled bases, had a mean Phred below 15, or lacked an exact constant-primer or identifier match. COPE v1.2.5 was used to merge the high-quality paired reads, and each unique nucleotide sequence was defined as a clonotype. MiTCR v1.1 was used to align clonotypes to the IMGT TRBV, TRBD and TRBJ reference segments. The analysis included only V-J combinations with a frequency above 0.0001, which together covered around 99% of the repertoires. The TCS score was defined as F50 (clonal expansion) divided by E x V (chaos), with BLOSUM62-based TCRdist calculated between CDR3 peptides within each V-J. Welch's t-statistics and random forest reduced roughly 500 V-J features to 13, which were used in a naive Bayes classifier (R e1071). Through fastp at Q25 and MiXCR, TCRdb rebuilt clones from the public reads, retaining in-frame beta chains. Every distinct CDR3 protein forms one entry, paired with its most common genes and DNA. Clone size and V and J calls follow TCRdb, not the original study. The sample table lists 500,000 or so distinct CDR3 sequences, about a sixth of them with a count of one. The top ten clones comprise 17% of the sample.

Sequenced: blood. The sequence derives from a young woman with Graves' ophthalmopathy. This chain joins TRBV4-1 to TRBJ2-5; the D gene identity is not certain. Here the CDR3 is given as CASSQVSSQETQYF. The nucleotides are TGCGCCAGCAGCCAAGTTAGCAGTCAAGAGACCCAGTACTTC.